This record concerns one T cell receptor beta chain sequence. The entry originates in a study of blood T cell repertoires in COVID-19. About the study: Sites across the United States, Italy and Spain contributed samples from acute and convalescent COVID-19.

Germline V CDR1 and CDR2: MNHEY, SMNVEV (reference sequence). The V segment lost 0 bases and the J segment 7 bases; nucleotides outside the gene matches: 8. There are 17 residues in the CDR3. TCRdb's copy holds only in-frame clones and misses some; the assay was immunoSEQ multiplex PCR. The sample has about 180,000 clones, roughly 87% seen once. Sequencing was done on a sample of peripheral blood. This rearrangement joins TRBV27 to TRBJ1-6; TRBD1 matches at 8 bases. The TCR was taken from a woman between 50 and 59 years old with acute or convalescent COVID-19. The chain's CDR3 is CASSLSIQGVVNSPLHF. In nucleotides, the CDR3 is TGTGCCAGCAGTTTATCCATACAGGGGGTAGTCAATTCACCCCTCCACTTT.